The 30 T cell receptor beta chains reported below all come from one sample, sequenced in a study of T-cell reconstitution after alpha-beta-depleted transplantation in children. This sample's TCRbeta library carried unique molecular identifier barcodes. In TCRdb, the PCR reads were re-called with MiXCR into one record per CDR3 protein. Seen here are some 490,000 distinct CDR3 sequences, approximately 12% observed once, and the top ten hold around 5.6%. Material: PBMCs from the stem cell graft donor, obtained from the stem cell graft. The receptors were sampled from a human donor who donated a stem cell graft to a child with combined immunodeficiency.

The table lists this clonotype with many counts. The rearrangement uses TRBV6-1 and TRBJ2-2; D gene unclear. The CDR3 totals 14 residues. The ends were cut back, 2 bases at V and 0 bases at J, with 4 bases in the middle. The germline V gene has CDR1 MNHNS and CDR2 SASEGT. The CDR3 DNA follows: TGTGCCAGCAGTGAATGGGCGAACACCGGGGAGCTGTTTTTT. Translating it yields CASSEWANTGELFF.

This clonotype was seen only a few times. The rearrangement links TRBV21-1 to TRBJ2-4; the table names TRBD1, a call not compared with the DNA. TRBV21-1 constitutes a pseudogene. The CDR3 covers 21 residues. The CDR3 coding sequence is TGTGCCAGCAGCAAAGCGGGGGACAGAAAAATCAGACCGCTAGCCAAAAACATTCAGTACTTC. It is translated as CASSKAGDRKIRPLAKNIQYF.

This chain connects TRBV25-1 to TRBJ2-2, with TRBD1 matching 11 bases. Germline V gene sequence: CDR1 MGHDK, CDR2 SYGVNS. Losses at the gene ends were 3 bases for V and 3 bases for J; bases not matched to a gene: 6. This CDR3 region has 17 residues. CDR3 residues: CASSELGTGGYTGELFF. The CDR3 nucleotides read TGTGCCAGCAGTGAGTTGGGGACAGGGGGATACACCGGGGAGCTGTTTTTT.

The genes are TRBV6-1 and TRBJ2-3; D might be TRBD2 (6 bases). V was trimmed by 6 bases and J by 0 bases, leaving 10 bases between them. Germline-derived CDR1 and CDR2 are MNHNS and SASEGT. This CDR3 has 14 residues. The CDR3 DNA reads as TGTGCCAGCAGAGGCGGGATTAGCACAGATACGCAGTATTTT. Protein product: CASRGGISTDTQYF.

This clonotype was counted between two and nine times. This chain links TRBV12-3 or TRBV12-4 with TRBJ1-2, with 7 bases that match TRBD1. This CDR3 is built from 17 residues. Trimming cost V 3 bases and J 1 base; bases outside gene matches: 11. DNA for the CDR3: TGTGCCAGCAGTTTGTTTATTGTACAGGGGAGTAACTATGGCTACACCTTC. Protein product: CASSLFIVQGSNYGYTF.

This clonotype was seen only a few times. The chain has TRBV20-1 and TRBJ2-7, with D possibly being TRBD2 (6 bases). The CDR3 spans 12 residues. Looked up from germline, CDR1 is DFQATT and CDR2 is SNEGSKA (reference sequence). Trimming left V 4 bases short and J 5 bases short, with 12 bases between. CDR3 sequence (DNA): TGCAGTGCTACGCCTAGCGAGGACGAGCAGTACTTC. It specifies CSATPSEDEQYF.

This clonotype was recorded a few times. The V gene is TRBV24-1, the J gene TRBJ2-1; no definite D call. CDR1 and CDR2 (germline): KGHDR, SFDVKD. The CDR3 runs 13 residues. Trimming shortened V by 4 bases and J by 6 bases, and 9 bases separated the two germline ends. In nucleotides, the CDR3 is TGTGCCACCAGTGACCTGACGGGCAATGAGCAGTTCTTC. The encoded protein is CATSDLTGNEQFF.

This clonotype was seen more than once but under ten times. This chain uses TRBV15 with TRBJ1-6; TRBD1 might be the D (5 bases). The CDR3 is made up of 14 amino acids. The V gene lost 3 bases and the J gene lost 5 bases, with 8 bases spanning the gap. From germline, CDR1 is LNHNV and CDR2 YYDKDF (reference sequence). CDR3 region: CATSRDTNNSPLHF. CDR3 nucleotide sequence: TGTGCCACCAGCAGGGACACCAATAATTCACCCCTCCACTTT.

This clonotype turned up a few times. The rearrangement uses TRBV11-2 and TRBJ2-3; tentative D call: TRBD2 (6 bases). CDR1 is SGHAT and CDR2 is FQNNGV in the germline V gene. Trimming took off 1 base at V and 4 bases at J, with 27 bases between the two ends. This CDR3 has 20 amino acids. The CDR3 coding sequence is TGTGCCAGCAGCTTAGGGGGCGGGCCCCAAGGGAGCGGAGGGGCAGATACGCAGTATTTT. Translating it yields CASSLGGGPQGSGGADTQYF. The full variable domain, its missing parts supplied by reference TRBV11-2 and TRBJ2-3, is EAGVAQSPRYKIIEKRQSVAFWCNPISGHATLYWYQQILGQGPKLLIQFQNNGVVDDSQLPKDRFSAERLKGVDSTLKIQPAKLEDSAVYLCASSLGGGPQGSGGADTQYFGPGTRLTVL.

This clonotype was seen many times. The V and J genes are TRBV6-2 or TRBV6-3 and TRBJ2-7; either TRBD1 or TRBD2 may fit D (6 bases each). The germline V and J ends were trimmed by 2 bases and 2 bases, with 10 bases remaining between them. The germline gives CDR1 MNHEY, CDR2 SVGEGT. The CDR3 totals 14 residues. The CDR3 bases are TGTGCCAGCAGTTACGAAGGGGGGCCCTACGAGCAGTACTTC. Translated, it gives CASSYEGGPYEQYF.

This chain connects TRBV6-1 to TRBJ2-7; TRBD1 agrees at 9 bases. Germline trimming cut 1 base from V and 5 bases from J; bases unmatched to any gene: 3. The CDR3 covers 14 residues. Per the germline V gene, CDR1 is MNHNS and CDR2 is SASEGT. CDR3 sequence: CASSEDRGLNEQYF. In DNA, the CDR3 is TGTGCCAGCAGTGAAGACAGGGGGCTCAACGAGCAGTACTTC.

Only a few counts were recorded for this clonotype. The chain joins TRBV7-2 to TRBJ1-2; no clear D. Trimming pared 5 bases from V and 0 bases from J, leaving 13 bases between. From germline, CDR1 is SGHTA and CDR2 FQGNSA. The CDR3 spans 15 residues. The CDR3 reads CASSPRTAANYGYTF. Here the CDR3 DNA reads TGTGCCAGCAGCCCCCGGACTGCCGCTAACTATGGCTACACCTTC.

There are many counts of this clonotype. The chain recombines TRBV4-3 with TRBJ2-1; TRBD1 or TRBD2 may be the D gene (6 bases each). Per germline, CDR1 LGHNA and CDR2 YSLEER. The V gene lost 4 bases and the J gene lost 8 bases, with 24 bases spanning the gap. CDR3 length: 17 amino acids. CDR3 amino acids: CASSPAKGGTGEDEQFF. The DNA of the CDR3 is TGCGCCAGCAGCCCAGCCAAGGGGGGAACAGGCGAGGATGAGCAGTTCTTC.

This clonotype was counted ten times or more. The genes are TRBV6-1 and TRBJ1-4, with unresolved D. Trimming left V 8 bases short and J 6 bases short, with 13 bases between. The length of the CDR3 is 13 residues. Germline assignment: CDR1 MNHNS and CDR2 SASEGT. The CDR3 spells CASSGVYDEKLFF. DNA for the CDR3: TGTGCCAGCTCCGGGGTGTACGATGAAAAACTGTTTTTT.

Many counts were recorded for this clonotype. This sequence joins TRBV4-3 and TRBJ2-3, with D possibly matching TRBD2 (5 bases). Germline assignment: CDR1 LGHNA and CDR2 YSLEER. The V end lost 4 bases, the J end lost 0 bases, and 11 bases lay between the germline ends. This CDR3 is built from 15 residues. The CDR3 DNA follows: TGCGCCAGCAGCCTAGAAGCGGCTAGCACAGATACGCAGTATTTT. Amino acid sequence: CASSLEAASTDTQYF.

As concerns this clonotype: A much larger clone lies a single base off, so this may be a read error. This chain connects TRBV12-3 or TRBV12-4 to TRBJ2-5; D is perhaps TRBD2 (6 bases). The CDR3 covers 14 residues. Trimming cost V 2 bases and J 8 bases, with 15 bases left between them. The CDR3 loop is CASSLLDSGDTQYF. The CDR3 nucleotides are TGTGCCAGCAGTTTACTGGATTCGGGAGACACCCAGTACTTC.

The table lists this clonotype with a few counts. The V call is TRBV6-2 or TRBV6-3, the J call TRBJ2-7; D not resolved. From germline, CDR1 is MNHEY and CDR2 SVGEGT. The CDR3 covers 13 residues. V shed 2 bases and J shed 7 bases, with 12 bases lying between them. The CDR3 region is CASSYASVPEQYF. DNA for the CDR3: TGTGCCAGCAGTTACGCGTCGGTACCGGAGCAGTACTTC.

This chain joins TRBV6-5 and TRBJ2-2, with TRBD2 matching over 7 bases. The CDR3 is 15 amino acids. V lost 2 bases, J lost 4 bases, and 4 bases stayed unmatched. CDR1 and CDR2 from the germline V gene are MNHEY and SVGAGI. The CDR3 DNA is TGTGCCAGCAGTTACAACGGGAGGATCACCGGGGAGCTGTTTTTT. Amino acid sequence: CASSYNGRITGELFF.

The rearrangement uses TRBV5-1 and TRBJ1-3; a weak D match, TRBD1 (5 bases). The CDR3 contains 17 residues. Germline V CDR1 and CDR2: SGHRS, YFSETQ. V was pared by 0 bases and J by 0 bases, with 13 bases between. This CDR3 is CASSLVGTGSSGNTIYF. CDR3 coding DNA: TGCGCCAGCAGCTTGGTCGGGACGGGATCCTCTGGAAACACCATATATTTT.

The V gene is TRBV4-2, the J gene TRBJ1-1, with D possibly TRBD1 on 6 matching bases. Trimming cost V 2 bases and J 6 bases, with 19 bases left between them. The CDR3 has 16 residues. Germline CDR1 reads LGHNA; CDR2 reads YNFKEQ. The chain's CDR3 is CASSQPVDQGNPEAFF. The CDR3 nucleotides are TGTGCCAGCAGCCAACCGGTCGATCAGGGGAATCCTGAAGCTTTCTTT.

The chain links TRBV7-9 to TRBJ1-2, with D unresolved. Germline assignment: CDR1 SEHNR and CDR2 FQNEAQ (reference sequence). The CDR3 spans 13 residues. Trimming took off 0 bases at V and 8 bases at J, with 10 bases between the two ends. CDR3 nucleotides: TGTGCCAGCAGCTTAGCCCGGGTACGCGGCTACACCTTC. The encoded protein is CASSLARVRGYTF. The full variable domain, with the rest looked up from reference TRBV7-9 and TRBJ1-2, is DTGVSQNPRHKITKRGQNVTFRCDPISEHNRLYWYRQTLGQGPEFLTYFQNEAQLEKSRLLSDRFSAERPKGSFSTLEIQRTEQGDSAMYLCASSLARVRGYTFGSGTRLTVV.

This clonotype has at least ten counts. This chain uses TRBV12-3 or TRBV12-4 with TRBJ2-7, with D hard to call. This CDR3 spans 15 amino acids. The V end lost 5 bases, the J end lost 3 bases, and 17 bases lay between the germline ends. The CDR3 DNA reads TGTGCCAGCAGTAATGTCAATTTTAATGGCTACGAGCAGTACTTC. Its protein is CASSNVNFNGYEQYF.

This clonotype appeared many times. The chain recombines TRBV30 with TRBJ2-5, with D unresolved. Germline V CDR1 and CDR2: GTSNPN, SVGIG (reference sequence). The length of the CDR3 is 13 residues. The V end lost 0 bases, the J end lost 7 bases, and 12 bases lay between the germline ends. The CDR3 protein is CAWSVPGLGTQYF. CDR3 nucleotide sequence: TGTGCCTGGAGTGTACCAGGCCTCGGGACCCAGTACTTC.

The V call is TRBV5-1, the J call TRBJ2-7; D unresolved. The germline CDR1 and CDR2 sequences are SGHRS and YFSETQ. The CDR3 runs to 16 residues. The V gene lost 0 bases and the J gene lost 2 bases, with 15 bases spanning the gap. The CDR3 is CASSLAPSRNAYEQYF. The CDR3, as DNA: TGCGCCAGCAGCTTGGCCCCAAGCAGGAACGCCTACGAGCAGTACTTC.

V is TRBV10-3 and J is TRBJ2-4; D may be TRBD2 (6 bases). CDR1 ENHRY and CDR2 SYGVKD come from the germline V gene. Trimming left V 4 bases short and J 5 bases short, with 15 bases between. CDR3 length: 15 residues. This chain's CDR3 is CAISVISGFENIQYF. The CDR3 region has the DNA TGTGCCATCAGTGTAATTAGCGGATTTGAAAACATTCAGTACTTC.

The chain carries TRBV27 and TRBJ2-5; D is perhaps TRBD1 or TRBD2 (5 bases each). The germline V and J ends were trimmed by 0 bases and 1 base, with 12 bases remaining between them. Germline CDR1 MNHEY, CDR2 SMNVEV (reference sequence). This CDR3 comprises 16 residues. Written as DNA, the CDR3 is TGTGCCAGCAGTTTATCCACGGGGCCGCCCCAAGAGACCCAGTACTTC. Translating gives CASSLSTGPPQETQYF.

This clonotype was seen ten or more times. This chain connects TRBV7-2 to TRBJ2-2; TRBD1 is a possible D gene (6 bases). V was trimmed by 1 base and J by 5 bases, leaving 11 bases between them. Germline V gives CDR1 SGHTA, CDR2 FQGNSA. There are 15 residues in the CDR3. The CDR3 DNA reads as TGTGCCAGCAGCTTAGTTTGGCAGGGGACCGGGGAGCTGTTTTTT. Amino acid sequence: CASSLVWQGTGELFF.

The chain carries TRBV5-1 and TRBJ2-1; a possible D gene is TRBD2 (5 bases). The CDR3 extends over 12 amino acids. Germline V gives CDR1 SGHRS, CDR2 YFSETQ. V was clipped by 0 bases and J by 9 bases, with 7 bases between them. Here the CDR3 DNA reads TGCGCCAGCAGCTTGGGACTAACTGAGCAGTTCTTC. Translation: CASSLGLTEQFF.

The sample holds a few counts of this clonotype. This chain joins TRBV12-3 or TRBV12-4 and TRBJ1-2; D might be TRBD1 (5 bases). V lost 6 bases and J lost 7, with 12 bases in between. The CDR3 has 12 amino acids. The CDR3 nucleotides read TGTGCCAGCAGCTCTCAGGGAACTGGCTACACCTTC. The encoded protein is CASSSQGTGYTF.

Ten or more counts support this clonotype. The gene calls are TRBV10-3 and TRBJ2-1; maybe TRBD1 (6 bases). This CDR3 is built from 13 residues. Germline V gene data show CDR1 as ENHRY and CDR2 as SYGVKD. V was clipped by 7 bases and J by 5 bases, with 12 bases between them. The CDR3, as DNA: TGTGCCATCAACCGGGACATACACAATGAGCAGTTCTTC. It codes for CAINRDIHNEQFF.